This T cell receptor beta chain appears in the sequencing data of a study of cytomegalovirus exposure and HLA in healthy donors. The germline V and J ends were trimmed by 3 bases and 11 bases, with 22 bases remaining between them. Germline CDR1 MNHEY, CDR2 SVGAGI. The CDR3 consists of 15 residues. The PCR used 60 Vbeta and 13 Jbeta primers. As originally analysed: Later work found around 85 million unique TCR beta chains, with approximately 12 million shared. The repertoire was sequenced with immunoSEQ multiplex PCR; TCRdb's copy has only in-frame clones and lacks some. The DNA gave D and trimming, while V, J and clone size come from that table. The table includes around 130,000 clones, around three quarters detected once. This clone was detected a few times. No antigen is known for it. Study-level results: 150 or so TCR beta chains were listed as cytomegalovirus-associated.

The clonotype was recovered from a man between 18 and 35 years old in good health and CMV-seropositive. The chain carries TRBV6-5 and TRBJ1-2; maybe TRBD1 (6 bases). Specimen: PBMCs. The CDR3 coding sequence is TGTGCCAGCAGTTATGCCCCACAGGGAAGAGGATGGTACACCTTC. Amino acid sequence: CASSYAPQGRGWYTF.